The 8 T cell receptor beta chains presented below share a single source sample, sequenced in a study of human T cells and chemical hapten exposure. A single record per CDR3 protein comes from TCRdb applying MiXCR to the RACE reads. Here the sample spans fewer than 85,000 distinct CDR3 sequences, approximately 10% being singletons. Time point described: patch test 2, 6 weeks after DPC sensitization. The treatment here: therapeutic diphenylcyclopropenone sensitization with weekly scalp DPC. Source: whole blood, taken in connection with sensitization to the hapten diphenylcyclopropenone (DPC). The receptors were gathered from a woman in her twenties or thirties with alopecia areata. Some clones in this sample may be carry-over from other donors' samples.

This clonotype was observed at least ten times. The chain employs TRBV28 and TRBJ2-3, with D maybe TRBD2 (5 bases). CDR1 and CDR2 from the germline V gene are MDHEN and SYDVKM. The CDR3 length is 15 residues. The germline V and J ends were trimmed by 3 bases and 3 bases, with 13 bases remaining between them. The CDR3 DNA sequence: TGTGCCAGCAGTTTCTCACTAGGCGGGACAGATACGCAGTATTTT. Translating it yields CASSFSLGGTDTQYF. Drawing the rest from reference TRBV28 and TRBJ2-3, the complete variable domain is DVKVTQSSRYLVKRTGEKVFLECVQDMDHENMFWYRQDPGLGLRLIYFSYDVKMKEKGDIPEGYSVSREKKERFSLILESASTNQTSMYLCASSFSLGGTDTQYFGPGTRLTVL.

Written as DNA, the CDR3 is TGTGCCAGCAGTTTAGGGACAGGGAGTTCACCCCTCCACTTT. Translation gives CASSLGTGSSPLHF. J is TRBJ1-6 and V is TRBV12-3 or TRBV12-4; 8 bases are a match to TRBD1. This CDR3 has 14 residues. Trimming at V came to 1 base and at J to 9 bases, leaving 2 bases not matched to a gene.

The chain is built from TRBV29-1 and TRBJ2-3, with 9 bases lining up with TRBD2. Unmatched junction bases numbered 5, after V lost 5 bases and J lost 2 bases. Germline V lookup: CDR1 SQVTM, CDR2 ANQGSEA. This CDR3 is built from 14 residues. This CDR3 reads CSVLSGRTTDTQYF. DNA for the CDR3: TGCAGCGTTCTCAGCGGGAGGACCACAGATACGCAGTATTTT.

The chain links TRBV20-1 to TRBJ1-6, with TRBD1 identical over 8 bases. The CDR3 consists of 16 residues. V shed 2 bases, J shed 2 bases, and the junction held 5 bases outside the gene matches. The V gene's germline CDR1 is DFQATT and CDR2 SNEGSKA (reference sequence). The CDR3 DNA reads as TGCAGTGCTAGACAGGGGGCGACGCCCTATAATTCACCCCTCCACTTT. It yields the protein CSARQGATPYNSPLHF.

A few counts support this clonotype. CDR3 in amino acids: CASSEGRADQPQHF. The CDR3 nucleotides are TGTGCCAGCAGTGAAGGCAGGGCTGATCAGCCCCAGCATTTT. V usage is TRBV6-1 and J usage is TRBJ1-5; tentatively, D is TRBD1 (5 bases). Germline V gene data show CDR1 as MNHNS and CDR2 as SASEGT. Trimming pared 1 base from V and 5 bases from J, leaving 9 bases between. This CDR3 has 14 amino acids.

This clonotype was recorded many times. The chain has TRBV29-1 and TRBJ1-1; the match to TRBD1 covers 7 bases. Germline V gene data show CDR1 as SQVTM and CDR2 as ANQGSEA. This CDR3 region has 15 residues. V lost 5 bases to trimming and J lost 3 bases; unmatched junction nucleotides: 12. The CDR3 DNA sequence: TGCAGCGTTAAAAACAGACAGGGCGTGGACACTGAAGCTTTCTTT. Translating it yields CSVKNRQGVDTEAFF.

The chain has TRBV5-4 and TRBJ2-3; D not certain. The V end was cut by 1 base, the J end by 3 bases, with 9 bases between. This CDR3 is built from 14 residues. Germline CDR1 is SGHNT and CDR2 is YYREEE (reference sequence). The CDR3 sequence: CASSLWDQTDTQYF. The CDR3 region has the DNA TGTGCCAGCAGCTTGTGGGATCAGACAGATACGCAGTATTTT.

This clonotype came up many times. The chain links TRBV12-3 or TRBV12-4 to TRBJ2-5; 10 bases line up with TRBD2. The CDR3 loop spans 15 amino acids. Losses at the gene ends were 3 bases for V and 5 bases for J; bases not matched to a gene: 6. The CDR3 region is CASSFSSGSRETQYF. The CDR3, as DNA: TGTGCCAGCAGTTTTTCTAGCGGGAGTCGGGAGACCCAGTACTTC.